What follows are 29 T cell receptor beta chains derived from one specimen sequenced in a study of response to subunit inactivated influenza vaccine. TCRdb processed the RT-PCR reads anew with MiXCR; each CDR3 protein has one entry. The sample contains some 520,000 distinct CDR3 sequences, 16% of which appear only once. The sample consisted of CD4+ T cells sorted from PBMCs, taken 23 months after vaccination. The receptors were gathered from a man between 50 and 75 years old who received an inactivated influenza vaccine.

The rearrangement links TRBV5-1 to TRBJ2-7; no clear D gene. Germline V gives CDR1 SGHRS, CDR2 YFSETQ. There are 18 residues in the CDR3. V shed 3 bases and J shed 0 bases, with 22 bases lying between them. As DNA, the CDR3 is TGCGCCAGCAGCTCATATGTCGGTGGCAGAGAGAGCTCCTACGAGCAGTACTTC. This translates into CASSSYVGGRESSYEQYF. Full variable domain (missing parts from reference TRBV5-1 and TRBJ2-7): KAGVTQTPRYLIKTRGQQVTLSCSPISGHRSVSWYQQTPGQGLQFLFEYFSETQRNKGNFPGRFSGRQFSNSRSEMNVSTLELGDSALYLCASSSYVGGRESSYEQYFGPGTRLTVT.

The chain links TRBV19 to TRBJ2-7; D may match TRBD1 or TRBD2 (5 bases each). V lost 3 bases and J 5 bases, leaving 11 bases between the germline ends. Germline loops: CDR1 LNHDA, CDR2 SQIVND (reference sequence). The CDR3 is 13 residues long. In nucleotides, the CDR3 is TGTGCCAGTAGTATGGGGCGAGGGGACGAGCAGTACTTC. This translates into CASSMGRGDEQYF.

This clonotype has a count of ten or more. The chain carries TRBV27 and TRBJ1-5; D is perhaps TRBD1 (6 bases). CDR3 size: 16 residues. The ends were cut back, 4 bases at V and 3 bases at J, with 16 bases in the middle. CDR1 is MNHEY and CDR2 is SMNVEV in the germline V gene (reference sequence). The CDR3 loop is CASSSQGTTLNQPQHF. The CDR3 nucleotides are TGTGCCAGCAGTTCCCAGGGGACAACACTCAATCAGCCCCAGCATTTT.

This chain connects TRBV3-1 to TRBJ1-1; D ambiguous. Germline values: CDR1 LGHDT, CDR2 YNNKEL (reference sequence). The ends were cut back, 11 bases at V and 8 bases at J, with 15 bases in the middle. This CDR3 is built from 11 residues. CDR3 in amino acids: CAGIGMGEAFF. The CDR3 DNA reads TGTGCCGGCATTGGTATGGGGGAAGCTTTCTTT.

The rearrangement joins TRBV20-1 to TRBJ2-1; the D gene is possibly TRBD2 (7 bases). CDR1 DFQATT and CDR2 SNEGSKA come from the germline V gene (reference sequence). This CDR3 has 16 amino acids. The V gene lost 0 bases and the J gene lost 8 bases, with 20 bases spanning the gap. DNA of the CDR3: TGCAGTGCTAGAGATCTGGGCGGGGGCCTGAGGGATGAGCAGTTCTTC. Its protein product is CSARDLGGGLRDEQFF.

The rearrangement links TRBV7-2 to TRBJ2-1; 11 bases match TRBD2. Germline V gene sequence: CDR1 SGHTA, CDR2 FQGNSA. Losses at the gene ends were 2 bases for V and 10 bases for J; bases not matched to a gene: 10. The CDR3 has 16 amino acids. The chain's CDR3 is CASSLITSGGVGEQFF. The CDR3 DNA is TGTGCCAGCAGCTTAATCACTAGCGGGGGCGTGGGGGAGCAGTTCTTC. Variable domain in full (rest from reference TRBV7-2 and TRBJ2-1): GAGVSQSPSNKVTEKGKDVELRCDPISGHTALYWYRQSLGQGLEFLIYFQGNSAPDKSGLPSDRFSAERTGGSVSTLTIQRTQQEDSAVYLCASSLITSGGVGEQFFGPGTRLTVL.

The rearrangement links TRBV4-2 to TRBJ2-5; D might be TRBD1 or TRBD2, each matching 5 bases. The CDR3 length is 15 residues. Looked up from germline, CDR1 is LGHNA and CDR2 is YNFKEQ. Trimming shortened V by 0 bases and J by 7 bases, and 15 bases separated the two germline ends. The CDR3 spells CASSQELVGRGTQYF. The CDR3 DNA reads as TGTGCCAGCAGCCAAGAACTAGTGGGTAGGGGGACCCAGTACTTC.

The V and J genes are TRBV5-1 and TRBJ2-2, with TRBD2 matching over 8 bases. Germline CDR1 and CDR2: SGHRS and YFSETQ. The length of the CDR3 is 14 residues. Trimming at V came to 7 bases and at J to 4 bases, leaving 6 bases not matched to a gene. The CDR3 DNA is TGCGCCAGCCGGCGACTAGCGAGCACCGGGGAGCTGTTTTTT. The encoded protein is CASRRLASTGELFF.

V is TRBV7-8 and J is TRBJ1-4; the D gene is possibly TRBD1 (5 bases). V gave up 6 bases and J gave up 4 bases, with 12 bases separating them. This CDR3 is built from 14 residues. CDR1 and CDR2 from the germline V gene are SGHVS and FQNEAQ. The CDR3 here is CASRVGPYNEKLFF. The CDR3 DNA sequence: TGTGCCAGCAGGGTGGGACCGTATAATGAAAAACTGTTTTTT.

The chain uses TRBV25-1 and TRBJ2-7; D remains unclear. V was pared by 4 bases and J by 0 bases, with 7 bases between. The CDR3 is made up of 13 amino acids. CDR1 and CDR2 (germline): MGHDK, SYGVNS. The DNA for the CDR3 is TGTGCCAGCAGTGCCCTGGACTCCTACGAGCAGTACTTC. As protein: CASSALDSYEQYF.

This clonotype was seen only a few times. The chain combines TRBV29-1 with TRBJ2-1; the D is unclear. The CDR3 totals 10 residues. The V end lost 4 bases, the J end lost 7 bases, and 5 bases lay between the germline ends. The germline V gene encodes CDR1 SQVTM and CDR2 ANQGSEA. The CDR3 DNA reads TGCAGCGTTGGACGGAATGAGCAGTTCTTC. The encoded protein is CSVGRNEQFF.

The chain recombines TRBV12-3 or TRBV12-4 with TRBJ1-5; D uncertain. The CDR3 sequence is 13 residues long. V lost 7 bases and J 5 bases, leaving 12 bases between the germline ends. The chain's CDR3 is CASTVGRHQPQHF. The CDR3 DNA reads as TGTGCCAGCACCGTAGGACGTCATCAGCCCCAGCATTTT.

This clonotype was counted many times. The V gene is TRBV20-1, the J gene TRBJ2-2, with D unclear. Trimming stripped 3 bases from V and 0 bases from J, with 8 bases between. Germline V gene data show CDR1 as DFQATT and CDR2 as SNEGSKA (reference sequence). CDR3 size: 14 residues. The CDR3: CSASKGPNTGELFF. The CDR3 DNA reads TGCAGTGCTAGTAAAGGCCCGAACACCGGGGAGCTGTTTTTT.

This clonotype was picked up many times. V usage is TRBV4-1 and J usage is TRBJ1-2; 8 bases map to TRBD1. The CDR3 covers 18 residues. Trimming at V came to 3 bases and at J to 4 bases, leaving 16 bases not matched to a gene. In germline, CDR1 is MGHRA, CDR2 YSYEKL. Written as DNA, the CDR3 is TGCGCCAGCAGCCATGAGCGACAGGGGAGGAGAAGTAGCTATGGCTACACCTTC. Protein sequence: CASSHERQGRRSSYGYTF.

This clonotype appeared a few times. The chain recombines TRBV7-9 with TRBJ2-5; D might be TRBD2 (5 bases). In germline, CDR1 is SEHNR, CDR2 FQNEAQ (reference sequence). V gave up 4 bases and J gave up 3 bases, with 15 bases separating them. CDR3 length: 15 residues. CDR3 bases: TGTGCCAGCAGCTGGCCGGGAAGCCCCAAAGAGACCCAGTACTTC. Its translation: CASSWPGSPKETQYF.

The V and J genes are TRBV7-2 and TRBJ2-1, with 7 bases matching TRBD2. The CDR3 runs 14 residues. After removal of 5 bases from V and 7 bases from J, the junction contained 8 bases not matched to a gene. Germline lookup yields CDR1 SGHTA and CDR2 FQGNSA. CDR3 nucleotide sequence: TGTGCCAGCAGCCAGGCGGGGGTAGGTAATGAGCAGTTCTTC. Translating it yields CASSQAGVGNEQFF.

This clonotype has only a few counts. The CDR3 DNA is TGTGCCAGCAGCCCCGGTCAGAGCTCCTACGAGCAGTACTTC. It specifies CASSPGQSSYEQYF. The chain employs TRBV3-1 and TRBJ2-7; D uncertain. V shed 4 bases and J shed 0 bases, with 10 bases lying between them. The germline CDR1 and CDR2 sequences are LGHDT and YNNKEL (reference sequence). The CDR3 loop spans 14 amino acids.

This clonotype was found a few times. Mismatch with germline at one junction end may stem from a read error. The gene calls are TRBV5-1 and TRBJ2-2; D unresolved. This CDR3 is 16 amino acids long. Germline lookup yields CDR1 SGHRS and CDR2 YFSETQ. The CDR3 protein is CASSLRQIANSGELFF. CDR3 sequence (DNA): TGCGCCAGCAGCTTGCGGCAGATCGCGAACAGCGGGGAGCTGTTTTTT.

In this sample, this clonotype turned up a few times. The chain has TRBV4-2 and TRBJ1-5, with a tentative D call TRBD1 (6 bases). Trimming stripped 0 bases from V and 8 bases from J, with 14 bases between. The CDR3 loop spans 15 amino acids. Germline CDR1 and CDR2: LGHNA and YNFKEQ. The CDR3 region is CASSQDDMGAKPQHF. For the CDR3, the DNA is TGTGCCAGCAGCCAAGATGATATGGGGGCGAAGCCCCAGCATTTT.

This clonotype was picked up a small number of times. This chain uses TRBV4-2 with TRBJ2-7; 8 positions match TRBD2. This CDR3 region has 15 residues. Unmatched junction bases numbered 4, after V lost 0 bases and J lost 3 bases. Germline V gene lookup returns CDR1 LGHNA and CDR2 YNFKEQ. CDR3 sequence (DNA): TGTGCCAGCAGCCAAGAGTCTAGCGGGTTCTACGAGCAGTACTTC. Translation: CASSQESSGFYEQYF.

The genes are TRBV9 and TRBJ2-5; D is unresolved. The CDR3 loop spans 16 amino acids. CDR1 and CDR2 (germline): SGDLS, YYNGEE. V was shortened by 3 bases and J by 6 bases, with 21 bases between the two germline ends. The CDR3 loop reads CASSGDAPQPPKTQYF. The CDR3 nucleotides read TGTGCCAGCAGCGGAGACGCACCCCAGCCCCCGAAGACCCAGTACTTC.

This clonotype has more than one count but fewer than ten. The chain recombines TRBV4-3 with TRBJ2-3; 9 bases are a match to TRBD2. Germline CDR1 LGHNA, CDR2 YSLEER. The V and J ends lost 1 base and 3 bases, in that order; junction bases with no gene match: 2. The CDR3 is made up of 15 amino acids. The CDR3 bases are TGCGCCAGCAGCCAAGTCCTAGCGGGGACAGATACGCAGTATTTT. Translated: CASSQVLAGTDTQYF.

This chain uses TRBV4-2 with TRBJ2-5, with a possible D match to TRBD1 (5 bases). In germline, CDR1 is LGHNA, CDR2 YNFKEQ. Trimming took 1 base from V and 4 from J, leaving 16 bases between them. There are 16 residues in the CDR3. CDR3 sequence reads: CASSQAHRTPGETQYF. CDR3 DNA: TGTGCCAGCAGCCAAGCTCATCGGACACCAGGAGAGACCCAGTACTTC.

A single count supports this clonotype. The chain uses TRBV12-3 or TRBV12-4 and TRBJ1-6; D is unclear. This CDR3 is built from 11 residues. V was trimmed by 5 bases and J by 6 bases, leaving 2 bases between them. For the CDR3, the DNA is TGTGCCAGCAGTCGTAATTCACCCCTCCACTTT. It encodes CASSRNSPLHF.

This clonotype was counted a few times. CDR3 in DNA: TGTGCCAGCAGCTTGTCGGCAGGGGGGGGCACTGAAGCTTTCTTT. It specifies CASSLSAGGGTEAFF. The chain recombines TRBV5-8 with TRBJ1-1, with 7 bases that match TRBD1. This CDR3 has 15 residues. Germline loops: CDR1 SGHTS, CDR2 YDEGEE. V lost 1 base, J lost 4 bases, and 7 bases stayed unmatched.

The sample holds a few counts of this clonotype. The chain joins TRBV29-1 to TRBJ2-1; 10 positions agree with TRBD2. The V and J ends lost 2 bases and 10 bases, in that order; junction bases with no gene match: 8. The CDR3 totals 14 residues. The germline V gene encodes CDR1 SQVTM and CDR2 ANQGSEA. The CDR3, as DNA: TGCAGCGTTGAATTTCTAGCGGGAGTAAACGAGCAGTTCTTC. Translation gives CSVEFLAGVNEQFF.

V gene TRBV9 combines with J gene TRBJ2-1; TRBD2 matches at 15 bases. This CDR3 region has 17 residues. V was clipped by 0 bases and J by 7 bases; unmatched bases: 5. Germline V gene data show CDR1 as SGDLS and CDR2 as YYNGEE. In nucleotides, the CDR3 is TGTGCCAGCAGCGTAGGGACTAGCGGGGGGGCCGGGAATGAGCAGTTCTTC. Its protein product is CASSVGTSGGAGNEQFF.

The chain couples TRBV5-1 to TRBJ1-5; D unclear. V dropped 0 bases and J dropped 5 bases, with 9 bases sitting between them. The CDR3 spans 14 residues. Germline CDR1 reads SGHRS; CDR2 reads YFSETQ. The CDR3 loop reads CASSLGGRDQPQHF. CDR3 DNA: TGCGCCAGCAGCTTGGGCGGGAGGGATCAGCCCCAGCATTTT.

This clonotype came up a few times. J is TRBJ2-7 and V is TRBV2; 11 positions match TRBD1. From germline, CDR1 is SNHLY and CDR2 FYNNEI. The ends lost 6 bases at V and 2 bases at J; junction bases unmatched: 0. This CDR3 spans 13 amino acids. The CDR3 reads CASRDRGPYEQYF. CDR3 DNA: TGTGCCAGCAGGGACAGGGGGCCCTACGAGCAGTACTTC.